This T cell receptor beta chain is from a study of blood T cell repertoires in COVID-19 (dated by TCRdb to 2019 to 2021). As for the study more broadly: Samples from collaborators originated in the United States, Italy and Spain and spanned both the acute and convalescent phases of COVID-19. The material from the prospective study consisted of cDNA or gDNA derived from T cells, B-cell-depleted T cells, or PBMCs. Deeply sampled blood TCRbeta repertoires from subjects exposed to, actively infected with, or recovered from COVID-19 were included in the dataset. The repertoires were released in a freely available public database meant as a resource for research on the immune response to SARS-CoV-2. The samples were drawn from two sources: the first 160 participants of the ongoing ImmuneRACE study, and 1,254 subjects contributed by 6 global collaborators. Sample metadata almost always included a de-identified subject ID, COVID-19 status, age in years and sex. Where available, HLA class I and class II types were taken from metadata supplied by the sample provider and were not determined by assay-based typing. General findings and caveats noted by the study authors: The amount of clinical and demographic metadata varied by source and participant and was provided uncurated.

In regard to this clone: What antigen it recognizes has not been identified. No much larger clone exists at a distance of one base, and base qualities are not known.

TCRbeta CDR3 regions were amplified from genomic DNA using the immunoSEQ Assay, a bias-controlled multiplex PCR. As for the authors' bioinformatics: The number of nucleated cells in each sample was estimated from the amplification of reference gene primers within the assay. To quantify the absolute abundance of each unique TCRbeta CDR3 rearrangement, sequence reads were collapsed and filtered. For each sample, productive Simpson clonality was calculated as the square root of Simpson's diversity index across productive rearrangements. Sourced from immuneACCESS, this table was stored by TCRdb with only in-frame sequences that have V and J called. A share of the clones is absent; for the studies checked, an unresolved V gene accounts for under half, and the remainder has no known explanation. The DNA was the basis for D and trimming; V, J and clone size are from that table. The sample has some 200,000 clones on record, roughly 82% of them singletons. The ten biggest clones cover 12% of the sample.

Participants in the prospective study were aged roughly 18 to 89 years, lived in about two dozen United States geographic areas, and enrolled through a virtual design. To assign participants to cohorts, the prospective study relied on clinical history that participants themselves reported in a screening survey and a study questionnaire. For ImmuneRACE Cohort 3, a participant was defined as recovered based on two consecutive negative NP/OP PCR tests, clearance by a healthcare professional, or resolution of symptoms. Mobile phlebotomists in the prospective study collected whole blood, serum and a nasopharyngeal or oropharyngeal swab from every participant. Prospective study participants could optionally give additional blood draws and questionnaires over an approximately two-month period. Before DNA extraction, blood samples from the prospective study were shipped at room temperature or frozen. V and J are truncated by 3 bases and 2 bases respectively, leaving an intervening sequence of 6 bases. From its cysteine to its phenylalanine, the CDR3 spans 13 amino acids. Just the 39-base CDR3 DNA is kept, in frame starting at base 1. The CDR1 and CDR2 encoded by the germline V gene are LGHNT and FRNRAP.

The sequencing sample was made of PBMCs or T cells enriched from blood (not recorded which). The TCR comes from a man aged 40-49 years who had recovered from COVID-19. Recombination joined TRBV12-5 with TRBJ2-3, with the D gene uncertain. In nucleotide form, the sequence is TGTGCTAGTGGTTTCGGTATCACAGATACGCAGTATTTT. Its product reads: CASGFGITDTQYF.